Shown below are 25 T cell receptor beta chains from a single sample sequenced in a study of control samples from healthy donors and cancer patients. Data came from immunoSEQ multiplex PCR; TCRdb stores just in-frame clones and leaves some out. Of over 200,000 clones detected, 82% appear once; the ten largest clones hold approximately 12%. The sequencing input was PBMCs. These receptors originate from a woman aged 55-70 years with lung cancer.

This chain links TRBV6-5 with TRBJ2-7; 11 nucleotides align to TRBD1. J was trimmed by 1 base and V by 0 bases; bases with no gene match: 2. Per germline, CDR1 MNHEY and CDR2 SVGAGI. The CDR3 spans 16 residues. The CDR3 nucleotides read TGTGCCAGCAGTTACTCGGGACAGGGGGTGTCCTACGAGCAGTACTTC. This gives the protein CASSYSGQGVSYEQYF.

V and J are TRBV19 and TRBJ2-1, with 7 nucleotides matching TRBD2. Germline CDR1 reads LNHDA; CDR2 reads SQIVND (reference sequence). V trimming: 7 bases; J trimming: 1 base; junction bases outside the gene matches: 16. This CDR3 is 18 amino acids long. CDR3 in DNA: TGTGCCAGTACTCCGCTGTTTGGGCGGGGGATATCCTACAATGAGCAGTTCTTC. Its translation is CASTPLFGRGISYNEQFF.

The chain couples TRBV6-5 to TRBJ2-5, with D uncertain. Germline V gene lookup returns CDR1 MNHEY and CDR2 SVGAGI. This CDR3 is built from 15 residues. The V and J ends lost 4 bases and 5 bases respectively, with 17 bases between them. DNA of the CDR3: TGTGCCAGCAGTTCCCCGGAAGGGTCCGGGGAGACCCAGTACTTC. It specifies CASSSPEGSGETQYF.

For this clone: Other DNA sequences of this sample code for an identical CDR3. The rearrangement links TRBV9 to TRBJ1-3; D is undetermined. Trimming took off 0 bases at V and 0 bases at J, with 16 bases between the two ends. The CDR3 runs to 18 residues. Germline CDR1 is SGDLS and CDR2 is YYNGEE. CDR3 residues: CASSVGHPTATSGNTIYF. Written as DNA, the CDR3 is TGTGCCAGCAGCGTAGGACACCCGACTGCCACCTCTGGAAACACCATATATTTT.

CDR3 protein: CASSLWQREKLFF. The CDR3 region has the DNA TGTGCCAGCAGTTTATGGCAGCGTGAAAAACTGTTTTTT. This chain connects TRBV12-3 or TRBV12-4 to TRBJ1-4; D remains unclear. V was trimmed by 2 bases and J by 7 bases, leaving 8 bases between them. The CDR3 has 13 amino acids.

As for this clone: A much bigger clone sits one base away, suggesting this may be a read error. The rearrangement links TRBV5-6 to TRBJ1-1; a possible D gene is TRBD1 (5 bases). The CDR3 loop spans 13 amino acids. V was cut by 4 bases and J by 0 bases, with 7 bases left in between. Germline values: CDR1 SGHDT, CDR2 YYEEEE. The CDR3 bases are TGTGCCAGCAGCGGGGGGATGAACACTGAAGCTTTCTTT. This encodes CASSGGMNTEAFF.

This rearrangement joins TRBV6-1 to TRBJ2-1, with 8 bases identical to TRBD1. Germline V lookup: CDR1 MNHNS, CDR2 SASEGT. V lost 0 bases to trimming and J lost 4 bases; unmatched junction nucleotides: 5. The CDR3 is 16 residues long. CDR3 nucleotide sequence: TGTGCCAGCAGTGAAGCTTGGGGACAGGCTTACAATGAGCAGTTCTTC. It codes for CASSEAWGQAYNEQFF.

This clone was recorded a few times. This chain connects TRBV19 to TRBJ1-1, with D perhaps matching TRBD1 (6 bases). Germline lookup yields CDR1 LNHDA and CDR2 SQIVND (reference sequence). With 4 bases removed from V and 4 bases from J, the gap between germline ends came to 10 bases. The CDR3 has 13 residues. The CDR3 DNA reads as TGTGCCAGTAGTACAGGGGTGGCCACTGAAGCTTTCTTT. It specifies CASSTGVATEAFF.

The table lists this clone with a few counts. This chain connects TRBV5-4 to TRBJ2-7; 8 bases align to TRBD1. The germline gives CDR1 SGHNT, CDR2 YYREEE (reference sequence). The V gene end was trimmed by 5 bases and the J gene end by 1 base; junction bases not matched to a gene: 5. The CDR3 totals 14 residues. The CDR3 is CASSYTGGSYEQYF. CDR3 DNA: TGTGCCAGCAGTTACACAGGGGGATCCTACGAGCAGTACTTC.

This chain joins TRBV7-6 and TRBJ1-1; 9 bases line up with TRBD1. The CDR3 covers 12 residues. Losses at the gene ends were 5 bases for V and 11 bases for J; bases not matched to a gene: 6. CDR1 and CDR2 (germline): SGHVS, FNYEAQ. The CDR3 DNA is TGTGCCAGCAGCCCGTGGACAGGGGACGCTTTCTTT. This encodes CASSPWTGDAFF.

J is TRBJ2-3 and V is TRBV29-1; 11 bases fit TRBD2. CDR1 SQVTM and CDR2 ANQGSEA come from the germline V gene. Trimming cost V 7 bases and J 7 bases; bases outside gene matches: 10. The CDR3 covers 14 residues. Written as DNA, the CDR3 is TGCAGCGGCGGGGGTAGCGGGGGGGCGAATACGCAGTATTTT. Protein product: CSGGGSGGANTQYF.

V usage is TRBV5-4 and J usage is TRBJ2-6, with 9 bases lining up with TRBD1. CDR1 is SGHNT and CDR2 is YYREEE in the germline V gene (reference sequence). The CDR3 extends over 17 amino acids. The trim removed 0 bases at V and 2 bases at J, leaving 3 bases unmatched. The CDR3 loop is CASSLEQGAPGANVLTF. DNA of the CDR3: TGTGCCAGCAGCTTGGAACAGGGGGCGCCTGGGGCCAACGTCCTGACTTTC. Combining the CDR3 with reference TRBV5-4 and TRBJ2-6 gives the whole variable domain ETGVTQSPTHLIKTRGQQVTLRCSSQSGHNTVSWYQQALGQGPQFIFQYYREEENGRGNFPPRFSGLQFPNYSSELNVNALELDDSALYLCASSLEQGAPGANVLTFGAGSRLTVL.

The chain combines TRBV11-3 with TRBJ2-1; 7 positions match TRBD2. The CDR3 consists of 14 residues. Trimming removed 3 bases from V and 10 bases from J; junction bases left unmatched: 9. Germline CDR1 reads SGHNT; CDR2 reads YENEEA. CDR3 loop: CASSLTGGVGEQFF. The CDR3 DNA sequence: TGTGCCAGCAGCTTGACTGGGGGGGTCGGCGAGCAGTTCTTC. Using reference TRBV11-3 and TRBJ2-1 for the parts outside the CDR3, the full variable domain is EAGVVQSPRYKIIEKKQPVAFWCNPISGHNTLYWYLQNLGQGPELLIRYENEEAVDDSQLPKDRFSAERLKGVDSTLKIQPAELGDSAVYLCASSLTGGVGEQFFGPGTRLTVL.

J is TRBJ1-3 and V is TRBV2; D gene uncertain. The CDR3 consists of 12 residues. Germline values: CDR1 SNHLY, CDR2 FYNNEI. The V end lost 11 bases, the J end lost 3 bases, and 11 bases lay between the germline ends. CDR3 protein: CARGGLGNTIYF. Written as DNA, the CDR3 is TGTGCCCGCGGCGGGCTTGGAAACACCATATATTTT.

This chain uses TRBV28 with TRBJ1-1; unclear D gene. This CDR3 region has 14 residues. V dropped 6 bases and J dropped 0 bases, with 11 bases sitting between them. Germline CDR1 is MDHEN and CDR2 is SYDVKM. In DNA, the CDR3 is TGTGCCAGCAGCACGGTAGACCTGAACACTGAAGCTTTCTTT. It codes for CASSTVDLNTEAFF.

The chain recombines TRBV10-1 with TRBJ1-3; maybe TRBD1 (6 bases). Trimming shortened V by 4 bases and J by 4 bases, and 17 bases separated the two germline ends. The germline V gene has CDR1 WNHNN and CDR2 SYGVQD (reference sequence). CDR3 length: 16 amino acids. Written as DNA, the CDR3 is TGCGCCAGCAGTGTGATAAATGGACAGCTAGGAAACACCATATATTTT. It translates to CASSVINGQLGNTIYF.

The chain links TRBV7-9 to TRBJ2-5, with TRBD1 as a possible D gene (7 bases). The CDR3 contains 12 residues. CDR1 and CDR2 from the germline V gene are SEHNR and FQNEAQ (reference sequence). The V end lost 11 bases, the J end lost 1 base, and 11 bases lay between the germline ends. CDR3 bases: TGTGCCGGGGGGACAGCCCAAGAGACCCAGTACTTC. Amino acid sequence: CAGGTAQETQYF.

The chain recombines TRBV10-3 with TRBJ2-4; 7 nucleotides line up with TRBD1. The CDR3 has 14 residues. Per germline, CDR1 ENHRY and CDR2 SYGVKD. Germline trimming cut 3 bases from V and 4 bases from J; bases unmatched to any gene: 3. CDR3 in DNA: TGTGCCATCAGTGAAGGGACAGTAAAAAACATTCAGTACTTC. Its translation: CAISEGTVKNIQYF.

The chain has TRBV5-1 and TRBJ1-2; 9 bases fit TRBD1. Per germline, CDR1 SGHRS and CDR2 YFSETQ. This CDR3 comprises 16 residues. V shed 0 bases and J 3 bases; nucleotides not matched to a gene: 6. CDR3 in amino acids: CASSLEGTGLDYGYTF. The CDR3 DNA is TGCGCCAGCAGCTTGGAGGGGACAGGGTTGGACTATGGCTACACCTTC.

The chain carries TRBV3-1 (or the pseudogene TRBV3-2) and TRBJ2-3, with D perhaps assigned TRBD1 or TRBD2 (7 bases each). The CDR3 runs to 16 residues. Trimming removed 4 bases from V and 1 base from J, with 15 bases in between. The V gene's germline CDR1 is LGHDT and CDR2 YNNKEL (reference sequence). This CDR3 is CASSPGTAGRTDTQYF. CDR3 DNA: TGTGCCAGCAGCCCTGGGACAGCGGGACGCACAGATACGCAGTATTTT.

The chain links TRBV30 to TRBJ2-1; 13 bases map to TRBD2. The CDR3 has 18 amino acids. Germline trimming cut 8 bases from V and 0 bases from J; bases unmatched to any gene: 13. In germline, CDR1 is GTSNPN, CDR2 SVGIG (reference sequence). The CDR3 DNA follows: TGTGCCGGCCTACCGGGACTAGCGGGACGGGGCTCCTACAATGAGCAGTTCTTC. This translates into CAGLPGLAGRGSYNEQFF.

The chain employs TRBV6-6 and TRBJ2-3, with unresolved D. Trimming removed 5 bases from V and 3 bases from J, with 12 bases in between. The CDR3 is 14 residues long. Germline CDR1 is MNHNY and CDR2 is SVGAGI (reference sequence). CDR3 protein: CASSPATRTDTQYF. Here the CDR3 DNA reads TGTGCCAGCAGTCCAGCAACGAGGACAGATACGCAGTATTTT.

The chain links TRBV4-2 to TRBJ1-5; no definite D call. Looked up from germline, CDR1 is LGHNA and CDR2 is YNFKEQ. Trimming took 0 bases from V and 0 from J, leaving 6 bases between them. The CDR3 runs 15 residues. CDR3 amino acids: CASSQDSVSNQPQHF. As DNA, the CDR3 is TGTGCCAGCAGCCAAGATTCGGTTAGCAATCAGCCCCAGCATTTT.

The V and J genes are TRBV3-1 (or the pseudogene TRBV3-2) and TRBJ2-5; TRBD2 is a possible D gene (5 bases). Germline values: CDR1 LGHDT, CDR2 YNNKEL (reference sequence). The CDR3 totals 15 residues. V dropped 1 base and J dropped 2 bases, with 11 bases sitting between them. The CDR3 reads CASSQGQSGQETQYF. The DNA of the CDR3 is TGTGCCAGCAGCCAAGGGCAAAGCGGACAAGAGACCCAGTACTTC.

The rearrangement uses TRBV12-3 or TRBV12-4 and TRBJ1-1; D is uncertain. The CDR3 has 13 residues. Trimming pared 2 bases from V and 4 bases from J, leaving 8 bases between. The CDR3 sequence: CASSLRGSTEAFF. As DNA, the CDR3 is TGTGCCAGCAGTTTACGGGGTAGCACTGAAGCTTTCTTT.